Shown below are 10 T cell receptor beta chains from a single sample sequenced in a study of blood T cell repertoires in COVID-19. Produced via immunoSEQ multiplex PCR; TCRdb's table is partial and in-frame only. The sample shows some 70,000 clones, about 80% of them seen only once. The sample was peripheral blood. The receptors were sampled from a human donor in a cohort sampled during active COVID-19.

Only a few counts were recorded for this clone. The chain couples TRBV11-2 to TRBJ1-4; 11 positions match TRBD1. V dropped 1 base and J dropped 8; count of bases not matched to a gene: 6. The CDR3 consists of 16 residues. Germline lookup yields CDR1 SGHAT and CDR2 FQNNGV. CDR3 residues: CASSLGTGGWEEKLFF. The CDR3 region has the DNA TGTGCCAGCAGCTTAGGGACAGGGGGCTGGGAAGAAAAACTGTTTTTT.

V usage is TRBV30 and J usage is TRBJ2-3, with 8 bases lining up with TRBD1. This CDR3 contains 14 residues. The germline CDR1 and CDR2 sequences are GTSNPN and SVGIG (reference sequence). V shed 2 bases and J 4 bases; nucleotides not matched to a gene: 5. The CDR3, as DNA: TGTGCCTGGAGTCGACAGGGGAAGGCAGATACGCAGTATTTT. Amino acids: CAWSRQGKADTQYF.

J is TRBJ2-1 and V is TRBV28; possibly TRBD1 for D (6 bases). This CDR3 contains 16 residues. Germline lookup yields CDR1 MDHEN and CDR2 SYDVKM. The V and J ends lost 3 bases and 6 bases respectively, with 18 bases between them. The CDR3 is CASSFLDSSPSNEQFF. CDR3 bases: TGTGCCAGCAGTTTTTTGGACAGTTCCCCTTCCAATGAGCAGTTCTTC.

J is TRBJ1-4 and V is TRBV6-5; D remains unclear. This CDR3 contains 13 residues. Looked up from germline, CDR1 is MNHEY and CDR2 is SVGAGI. Trimming cost V 3 bases and J 5 bases, with 7 bases left between them. The CDR3 is CASSYSRNEKLFF. The CDR3 nucleotides are TGTGCCAGCAGTTATTCCAGGAATGAAAAACTGTTTTTT.

The chain carries TRBV9 and TRBJ2-7; 7 nucleotides agree with TRBD1. CDR1 and CDR2 (germline): SGDLS, YYNGEE. CDR3 length: 13 residues. The V and J ends lost 3 bases and 3 bases, in that order; junction bases with no gene match: 3. CDR3 in amino acids: CASSAAGGYEQYF. The CDR3 nucleotides are TGTGCCAGCAGCGCGGCAGGGGGCTACGAGCAGTACTTC. Supplemented by reference TRBV9 and TRBJ2-7, the full variable domain reads DSGVTQTPKHLITATGQRVTLRCSPRSGDLSVYWYQQSLDQGLQFLIQYYNGEERAKGNILERFSAQQFPDLHSELNLSSLELGDSALYFCASSAAGGYEQYFGPGTRLTVT.

V usage is TRBV9 and J usage is TRBJ1-2, with D perhaps matching TRBD1 (5 bases). The CDR3 is 15 residues long. The germline CDR1 and CDR2 sequences are SGDLS and YYNGEE. Deletions cut 0 bases from V and 5 bases from J, with 14 bases between. The CDR3 nucleotides are TGTGCCAGCAGCGTAGCCACAGGTGGCTTTTATGGCTACACCTTC. Protein product: CASSVATGGFYGYTF. Supplemented by reference TRBV9 and TRBJ1-2, the full variable domain reads DSGVTQTPKHLITATGQRVTLRCSPRSGDLSVYWYQQSLDQGLQFLIQYYNGEERAKGNILERFSAQQFPDLHSELNLSSLELGDSALYFCASSVATGGFYGYTFGSGTRLTVV.

In nucleotides, the CDR3 is TGTGCCACCGCCTTGGGGCGCGGATCACCCCTCCACTTT. Protein sequence: CATALGRGSPLHF. The chain recombines TRBV7-3 with TRBJ1-6; possible D gene TRBD1, 5 bases. This CDR3 spans 13 amino acids. Deletions cut 10 bases from V and 10 bases from J, with 17 bases between. From germline, CDR1 is SGHTA and CDR2 FQGTGA.

The J gene is TRBJ2-2, the V gene TRBV21-1; the tabulated D call, TRBD2, remains unverified against the DNA. TRBV21-1 is listed as a pseudogene. The CDR3 has 14 residues. The CDR3 sequence is CASSSFRGTGELFF. Written as DNA, the CDR3 is TGTGCCAGCAGCTCATTCCGGGGGACCGGGGAGCTGTTTTTT.

This clone has more than one count but fewer than ten. The chain carries TRBV5-8 and TRBJ2-7, with D possibly TRBD1 on 6 matching bases. The CDR3 runs 14 residues. Deletions cut 1 base from V and 2 bases from J, with 10 bases between. In germline, CDR1 is SGHTS, CDR2 YDEGEE. The CDR3 nucleotides read TGTGCCAGCAGCTTGAAGGACAGAACCTACGAGCAGTACTTC. Translated, it gives CASSLKDRTYEQYF.

CDR3 coding DNA: TGTGCCAGTAGTAAAACAGGGTTTACCGGGGAGCTGTTTTTT. Translating gives CASSKTGFTGELFF. The rearrangement uses TRBV19 and TRBJ2-2, with D perhaps TRBD1 (6 bases). This CDR3 has 14 amino acids. Germline V lookup: CDR1 LNHDA, CDR2 SQIVND (reference sequence). V was shortened by 4 bases and J by 5 bases, with 11 bases between the two germline ends.